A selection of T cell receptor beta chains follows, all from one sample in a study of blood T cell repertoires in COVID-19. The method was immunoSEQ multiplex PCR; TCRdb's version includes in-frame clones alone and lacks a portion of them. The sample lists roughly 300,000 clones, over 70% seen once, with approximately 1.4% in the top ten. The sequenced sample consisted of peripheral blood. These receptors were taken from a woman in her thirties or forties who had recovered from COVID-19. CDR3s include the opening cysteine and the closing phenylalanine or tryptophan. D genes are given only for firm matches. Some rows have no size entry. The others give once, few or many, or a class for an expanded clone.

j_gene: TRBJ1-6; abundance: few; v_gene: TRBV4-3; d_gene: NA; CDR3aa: CASSLAHYNSPLHF; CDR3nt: TGCGCCAGCAGCCTGGCACATTATAATTCACCCCTCCACTTT
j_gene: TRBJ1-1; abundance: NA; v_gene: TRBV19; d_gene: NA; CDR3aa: CASSPRFGGTEAFF; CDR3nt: TGTGCCAGTAGTCCCCGCTTCGGGGGCACTGAAGCTTTCTTT
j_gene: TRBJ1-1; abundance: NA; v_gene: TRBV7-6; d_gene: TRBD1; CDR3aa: CASSQGAGNTEAFF; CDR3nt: TGTGCCAGCAGCCAGGGGGCAGGGAACACTGAAGCTTTCTTT
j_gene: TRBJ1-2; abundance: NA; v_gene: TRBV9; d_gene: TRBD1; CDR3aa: CASSPGAGDRSYGYTF; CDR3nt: TGTGCCAGCAGCCCGGGGGCCGGGGACAGAAGCTATGGCTACACCTTC
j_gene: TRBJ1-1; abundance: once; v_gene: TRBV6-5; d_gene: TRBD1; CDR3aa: CASSLYATGDTEAFF; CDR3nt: TGTGCCAGCAGTCTCTATGCTACAGGGGACACTGAAGCTTTCTTT
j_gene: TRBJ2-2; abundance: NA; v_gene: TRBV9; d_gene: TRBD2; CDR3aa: CASSVEGSGGSGSGELFF; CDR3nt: TGTGCCAGCAGCGTAGAGGGTAGCGGGGGGAGCGGGTCCGGGGAGCTGTTTTTT
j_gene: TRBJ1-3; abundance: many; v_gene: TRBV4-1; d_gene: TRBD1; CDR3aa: CASSQGTGVSGNTIYF; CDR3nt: TGCGCCAGCAGCCAAGGCACAGGGGTTTCTGGAAACACCATATATTTT
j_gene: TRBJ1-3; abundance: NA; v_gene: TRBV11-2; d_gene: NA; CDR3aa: CASSKYLWAEGNTIYF; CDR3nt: TGTGCCAGCAGCAAATATCTTTGGGCAGAAGGAAACACCATATATTTT
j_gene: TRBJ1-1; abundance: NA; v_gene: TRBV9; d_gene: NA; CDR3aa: CASSVVGGNTEAFF; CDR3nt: TGTGCCAGCAGCGTAGTGGGGGGTAACACTGAAGCTTTCTTT
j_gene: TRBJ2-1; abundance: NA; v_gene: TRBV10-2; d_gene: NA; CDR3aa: CASSMGVMYNEQFF; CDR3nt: TGCGCCAGCAGTATGGGAGTTATGTACAATGAGCAGTTCTTC
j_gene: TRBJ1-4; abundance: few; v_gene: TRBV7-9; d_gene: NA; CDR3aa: CASSPLPEKLFF; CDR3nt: TGTGCCAGCAGCCCCCTCCCGGAAAAACTGTTTTTT
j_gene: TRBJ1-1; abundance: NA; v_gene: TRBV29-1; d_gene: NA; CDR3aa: CSVELVNTEAFF; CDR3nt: TGCAGCGTTGAACTTGTGAACACTGAAGCTTTCTTT
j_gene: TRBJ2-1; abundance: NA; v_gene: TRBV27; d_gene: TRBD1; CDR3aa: CASNPDRGAYNEQFF; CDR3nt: TGTGCCAGCAACCCGGACAGGGGGGCCTACAATGAGCAGTTCTTC
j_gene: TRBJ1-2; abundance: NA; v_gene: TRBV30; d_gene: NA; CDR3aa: CAWTKDNSVYGYTF; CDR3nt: TGTGCCTGGACCAAAGATAACTCGGTCTATGGCTACACCTTC
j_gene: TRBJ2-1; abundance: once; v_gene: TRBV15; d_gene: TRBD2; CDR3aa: CATSREIGGAYNEQFF; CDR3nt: TGTGCCACCAGCAGAGAAATCGGGGGGGCCTACAATGAGCAGTTCTTC
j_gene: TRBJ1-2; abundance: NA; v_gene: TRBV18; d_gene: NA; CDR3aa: CASSPTPEPNYGYTF; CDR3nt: TGTGCCAGCTCACCAACCCCAGAACCTAACTATGGCTACACCTTC
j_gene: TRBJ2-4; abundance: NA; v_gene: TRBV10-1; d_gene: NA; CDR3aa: CASSESVRNIQYF; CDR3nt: TGCGCCAGCAGTGAGTCGGTACGGAACATTCAGTACTTC
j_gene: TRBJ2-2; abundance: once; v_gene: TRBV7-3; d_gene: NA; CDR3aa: CASSLTLVGNTGELFF; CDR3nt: TGTGCCAGCAGCTTAACTCTAGTGGGGAACACCGGGGAGCTGTTTTTT
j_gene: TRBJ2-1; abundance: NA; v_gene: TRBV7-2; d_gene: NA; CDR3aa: CASSLSQTTYNEQFF; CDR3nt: TGTGCCAGCAGCCTCTCCCAGACTACCTACAATGAGCAGTTCTTC
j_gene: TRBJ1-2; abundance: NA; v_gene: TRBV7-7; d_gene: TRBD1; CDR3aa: CASSPGQGYGYTF; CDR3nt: TGTGCTAGCAGTCCCGGACAGGGGTATGGCTACACCTTC
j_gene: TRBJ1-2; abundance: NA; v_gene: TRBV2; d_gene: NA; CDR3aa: CASSRENYGYTF; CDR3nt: TGTGCCAGCTCCAGGGAAAACTATGGCTACACCTTC
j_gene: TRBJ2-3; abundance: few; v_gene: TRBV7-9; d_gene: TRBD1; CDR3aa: CASSSMFRQGRVTDTQYF; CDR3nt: TGTGCCAGCAGCTCAATGTTCCGACAGGGTAGGGTAACAGATACGCAGTATTTT
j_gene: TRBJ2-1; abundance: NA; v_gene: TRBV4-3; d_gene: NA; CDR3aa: CASSQRGISYNEQFF; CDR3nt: TGCGCCAGCAGCCAGCGGGGTATTTCCTACAATGAGCAGTTCTTC
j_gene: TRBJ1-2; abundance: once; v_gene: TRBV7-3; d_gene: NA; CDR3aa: CASSFSGVEGYTF; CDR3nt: TGTGCCAGCAGCTTTAGCGGGGTGGAAGGCTACACCTTC
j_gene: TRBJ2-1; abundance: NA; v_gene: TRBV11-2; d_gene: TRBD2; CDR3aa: CASSRGAGGRNEQFF; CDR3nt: TGTGCCAGCAGCCGCGGGGCGGGGGGGCGTAATGAGCAGTTCTTC
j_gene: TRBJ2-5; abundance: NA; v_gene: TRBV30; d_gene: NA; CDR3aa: CAWSFSDRRLGTQYF; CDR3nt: TGTGCCTGGAGTTTTTCGGACAGAAGACTGGGGACCCAGTACTTC
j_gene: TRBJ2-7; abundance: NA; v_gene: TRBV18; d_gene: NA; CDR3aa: CASSKNSIFGQYF; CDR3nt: TGTGCCAGCTCAAAAAACAGTATTTTCGGGCAGTACTTC
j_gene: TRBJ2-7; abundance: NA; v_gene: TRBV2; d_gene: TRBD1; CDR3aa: CASISSPTGGPYEQYF; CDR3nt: TGTGCCAGCATTTCTAGTCCCACAGGGGGCCCTTACGAGCAGTACTTC
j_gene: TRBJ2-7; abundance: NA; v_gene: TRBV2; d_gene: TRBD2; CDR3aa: CASSEFGTSGESYEQYF; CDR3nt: TGTGCCAGCAGTGAATTTGGGACTAGCGGGGAGTCCTACGAGCAGTACTTC
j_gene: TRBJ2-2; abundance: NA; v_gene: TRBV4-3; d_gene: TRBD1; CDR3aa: CASSQYRGRGSTGELFF; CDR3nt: TGCGCCAGCAGCCAGTACAGGGGCAGGGGGAGCACCGGGGAGCTGTTTTTT
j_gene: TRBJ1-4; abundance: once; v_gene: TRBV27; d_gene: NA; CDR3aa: CASSLSVATNEKLFF; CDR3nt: TGTGCCAGCAGTCTCTCGGTTGCAACTAATGAAAAACTGTTTTTT
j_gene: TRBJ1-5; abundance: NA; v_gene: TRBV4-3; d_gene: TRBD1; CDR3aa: CASSQSWRQGTQPQHF; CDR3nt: TGCGCCAGCAGCCAATCTTGGAGACAGGGGACTCAGCCCCAGCATTTT
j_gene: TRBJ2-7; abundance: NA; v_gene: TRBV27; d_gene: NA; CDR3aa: CASSRPGPPYEQYF; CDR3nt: TGTGCCAGCAGTAGGCCGGGTCCTCCCTACGAGCAGTACTTC
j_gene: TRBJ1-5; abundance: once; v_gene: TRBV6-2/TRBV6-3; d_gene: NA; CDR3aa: CASSYSNRFSAVWNQPQHF; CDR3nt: TGTGCCAGCAGTTACTCGAATCGATTTTCGGCGGTTTGGAATCAGCCCCAGCATTTT
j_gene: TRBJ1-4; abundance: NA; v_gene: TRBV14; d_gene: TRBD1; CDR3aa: CASSQDRGDRDEKLFF; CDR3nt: TGTGCCAGCAGCCAAGATCGAGGGGACAGGGATGAAAAACTGTTTTTT
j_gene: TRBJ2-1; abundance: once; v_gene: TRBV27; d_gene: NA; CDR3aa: CASSPSAYNEQFF; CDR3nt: TGTGCCAGCAGCCCCAGCGCCTACAATGAGCAGTTCTTC
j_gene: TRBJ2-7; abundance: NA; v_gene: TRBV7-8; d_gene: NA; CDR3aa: CASSYRRHSYEQYF; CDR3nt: TGTGCCAGCAGCTACCGAAGACACTCCTACGAGCAGTACTTC
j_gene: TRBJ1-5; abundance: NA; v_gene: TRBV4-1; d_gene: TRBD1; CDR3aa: CASSQVLGTGRINQPQHF; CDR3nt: TGCGCCAGCAGCCAAGTATTAGGGACAGGGAGGATCAATCAGCCCCAGCATTTT
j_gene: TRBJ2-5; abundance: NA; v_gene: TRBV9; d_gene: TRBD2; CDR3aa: CASSAFGGAGETQYF; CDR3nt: TGTGCCAGCAGCGCTTTCGGGGGGGCCGGAGAGACCCAGTACTTC
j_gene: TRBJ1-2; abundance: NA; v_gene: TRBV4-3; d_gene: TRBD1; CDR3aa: CASSQVTGGPFYGYTF; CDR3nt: TGCGCCAGCAGCCAAGTAACAGGGGGCCCTTTCTATGGCTACACCTTC
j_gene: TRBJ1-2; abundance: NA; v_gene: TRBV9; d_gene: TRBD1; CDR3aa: CASSVGGGNYGYTF; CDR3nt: TGTGCCAGCAGCGTAGGAGGGGGCAACTATGGCTACACCTTC
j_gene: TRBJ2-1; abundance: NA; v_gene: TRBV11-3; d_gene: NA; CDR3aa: CASSLAAANEQFF; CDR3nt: TGTGCCAGCAGCTTAGCCGCGGCAAATGAGCAGTTCTTC
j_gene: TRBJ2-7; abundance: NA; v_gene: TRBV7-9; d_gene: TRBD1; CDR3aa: CASSPPTGSYEQYF; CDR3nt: TGTGCCAGCAGCCCACCGACAGGGTCCTACGAGCAGTACTTC
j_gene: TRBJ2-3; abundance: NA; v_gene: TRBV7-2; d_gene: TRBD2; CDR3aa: CASTPSGGSRTDTQYF; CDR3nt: TGTGCCAGCACCCCATCCGGGGGGTCTCGCACAGATACGCAGTATTTT
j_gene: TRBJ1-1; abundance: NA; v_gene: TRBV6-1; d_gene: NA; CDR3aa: CASSEARNTEAFF; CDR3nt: TGTGCCAGCAGTGAAGCGCGAAACACTGAAGCTTTCTTT
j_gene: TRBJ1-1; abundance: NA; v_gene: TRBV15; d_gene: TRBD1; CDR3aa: CATSAVRQGGAFF; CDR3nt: TGTGCCACCAGCGCCGTGAGACAGGGGGGAGCTTTCTTT
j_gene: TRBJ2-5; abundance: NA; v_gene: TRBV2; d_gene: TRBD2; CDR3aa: CASSYAGVWTQYF; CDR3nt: TGTGCCAGCAGCTATGCGGGGGTTTGGACCCAGTACTTC
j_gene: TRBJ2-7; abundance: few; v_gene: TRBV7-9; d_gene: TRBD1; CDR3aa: CASSLKQGIYEQYF; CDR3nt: TGTGCCAGCAGCTTAAAACAGGGGATCTACGAGCAGTACTTC
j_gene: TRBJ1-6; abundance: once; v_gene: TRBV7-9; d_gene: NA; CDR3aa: CASSLERAPLHF; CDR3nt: TGTGCCAGCAGCCTGGAGCGGGCACCCCTCCACTTT
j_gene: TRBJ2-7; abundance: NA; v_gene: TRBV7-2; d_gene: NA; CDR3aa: CASSGRTASYEQYF; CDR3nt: TGTGCCAGCAGCGGACGGACAGCCAGCTACGAGCAGTACTTC
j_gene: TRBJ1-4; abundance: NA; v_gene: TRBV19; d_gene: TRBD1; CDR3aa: CASSTSSWDRVPSNEKLFF; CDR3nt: TGTGCCAGTAGTACCTCTTCGTGGGACAGGGTTCCCTCTAATGAAAAACTGTTTTTT